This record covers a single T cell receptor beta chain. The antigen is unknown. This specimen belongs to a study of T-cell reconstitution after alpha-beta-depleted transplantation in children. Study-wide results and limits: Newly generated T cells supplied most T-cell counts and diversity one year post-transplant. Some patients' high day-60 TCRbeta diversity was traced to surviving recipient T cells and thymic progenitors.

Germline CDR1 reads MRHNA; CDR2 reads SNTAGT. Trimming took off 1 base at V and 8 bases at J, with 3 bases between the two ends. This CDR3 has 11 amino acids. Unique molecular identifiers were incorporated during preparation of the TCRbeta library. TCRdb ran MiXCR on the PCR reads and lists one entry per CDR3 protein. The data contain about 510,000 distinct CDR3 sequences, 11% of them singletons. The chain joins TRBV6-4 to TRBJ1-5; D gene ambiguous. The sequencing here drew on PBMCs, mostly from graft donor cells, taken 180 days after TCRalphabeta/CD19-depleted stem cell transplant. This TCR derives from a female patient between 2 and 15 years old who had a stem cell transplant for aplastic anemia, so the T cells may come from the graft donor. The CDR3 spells CASSDWEPQHF. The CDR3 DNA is TGTGCCAGCAGTGACTGGGAGCCCCAGCATTTT.